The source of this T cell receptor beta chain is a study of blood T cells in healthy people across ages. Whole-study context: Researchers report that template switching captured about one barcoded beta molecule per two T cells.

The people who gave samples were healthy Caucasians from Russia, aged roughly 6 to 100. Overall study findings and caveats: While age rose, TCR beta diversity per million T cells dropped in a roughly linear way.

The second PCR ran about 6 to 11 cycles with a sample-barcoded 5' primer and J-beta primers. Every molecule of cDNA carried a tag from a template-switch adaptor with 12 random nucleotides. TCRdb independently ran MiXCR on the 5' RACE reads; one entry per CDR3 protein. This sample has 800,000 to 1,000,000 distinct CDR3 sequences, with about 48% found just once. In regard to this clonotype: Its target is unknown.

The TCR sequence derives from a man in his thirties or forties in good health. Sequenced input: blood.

CDR3 in amino acids: CASRRSLDVDTQYF. In DNA, the CDR3 is TGTGCCAGCAGGCGTAGCCTGGACGTTGATACGCAGTATTTT. V gene TRBV6-5 combines with J gene TRBJ2-3; no firm D call. The CDR3 has 14 amino acids. V dropped 6 bases and J dropped 6 bases, with 16 bases sitting between them. CDR1 MNHEY and CDR2 SVGAGI come from the germline V gene.